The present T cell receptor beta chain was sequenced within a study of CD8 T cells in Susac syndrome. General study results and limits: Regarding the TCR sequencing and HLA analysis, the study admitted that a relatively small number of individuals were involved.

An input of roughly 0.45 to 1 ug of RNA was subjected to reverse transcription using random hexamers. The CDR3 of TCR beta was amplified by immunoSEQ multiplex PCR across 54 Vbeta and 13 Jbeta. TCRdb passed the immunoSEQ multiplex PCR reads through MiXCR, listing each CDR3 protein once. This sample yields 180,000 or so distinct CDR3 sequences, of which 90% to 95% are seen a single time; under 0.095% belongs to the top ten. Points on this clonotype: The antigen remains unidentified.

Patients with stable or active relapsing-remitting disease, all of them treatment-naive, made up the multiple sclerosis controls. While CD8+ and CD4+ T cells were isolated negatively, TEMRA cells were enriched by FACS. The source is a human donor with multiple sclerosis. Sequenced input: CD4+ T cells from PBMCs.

Here the CDR3 reads CATPEGDRLAYTF. The DNA of the CDR3 is TGTGCCACCCCGGAGGGGGACAGGCTTGCCTACACCTTC. The V gene is TRBV7-9, the J gene TRBJ1-2; 8 bases agree with TRBD1. Germline CDR1 reads SEHNR; CDR2 reads FQNEAQ (reference sequence). CDR3 length: 13 residues. J lost 10 bases, V lost 10 bases, and 14 bases had no gene match.